Following are 20 T cell receptor beta chains from one sample sequenced in a study of post-analysis software for immune sequencing data. Tagging with unique molecular identifiers was a feature of the TCR beta cDNA libraries. Each CDR3 protein is one row after TCRdb ran MiXCR on the PCR reads. Of more than 500,000 distinct CDR3 sequences detected, under 40% appear once; the ten largest clones hold approximately 6%. Whole-study findings and limits: A few TRBV segments (TRBV5-6, TRBV5-1 and TRBV20-1 among them) occurred more frequently in patients than in controls.

These TCRs' antigens remain unknown. The sequencing sample was made of blood. The receptors come from a girl aged 2-17 years with multiple sclerosis.

The gene calls are TRBV12-3 or TRBV12-4 and TRBJ2-1; D ambiguous. This CDR3 contains 15 residues. V lost 5 bases, J lost 0 bases, and 11 bases lay in between. In DNA form, the CDR3 reads TGTGCCAGCAGTCGCCTCTCAAGCTCCTACAATGAGCAGTTCTTC. Translating it yields CASSRLSSSYNEQFF.

This clonotype was counted only a few times. The rearrangement uses TRBV29-1 and TRBJ2-7, with TRBD1 identical over 8 bases. The CDR3 contains 13 residues. V was clipped by 6 bases and J by 3 bases; unmatched bases: 7. Germline loops: CDR1 SQVTM, CDR2 ANQGSEA. CDR3: CSVSGGPIYEQYF. The DNA of the CDR3 is TGCAGCGTGTCAGGGGGCCCAATCTACGAGCAGTACTTC.

This clonotype was observed a few times. The rearrangement joins TRBV6-5 to TRBJ2-5; 11 bases align to TRBD2. CDR1 is MNHEY, CDR2 SVGAGI, per germline. V was clipped by 2 bases and J by 2 bases; unmatched bases: 4. This CDR3 has 16 residues. DNA for the CDR3: TGTGCCAGCAGTTACCCAGTAGCGGGGGGGCAAGAGACCCAGTACTTC. It encodes CASSYPVAGGQETQYF.

V and J are TRBV9 and TRBJ2-5; D is tentatively TRBD1 or TRBD2 (5 bases each). This CDR3 comprises 15 residues. Per the germline V gene, CDR1 is SGDLS and CDR2 is YYNGEE. Trimming took 2 bases from V and 4 from J, leaving 15 bases between them. CDR3 region: CASSVAGTVPETQYF. The CDR3 nucleotides are TGTGCCAGCAGCGTGGCAGGGACCGTCCCAGAGACCCAGTACTTC.

The gene calls are TRBV27 and TRBJ2-5; either TRBD1 or TRBD2 may fit D (6 bases each). The germline gives CDR1 MNHEY, CDR2 SMNVEV (reference sequence). V lost 6 bases to trimming and J lost 2 bases, with 28 bases between them. The CDR3 runs 19 residues. The CDR3 loop is CASSRGGTPRRVGQETQYF. CDR3 DNA: TGTGCCAGCAGCCGAGGGGGGACTCCGCGTCGGGTTGGGCAAGAGACCCAGTACTTC.

The chain couples TRBV5-1 to TRBJ2-6, with a possible D match to TRBD2 (6 bases). V was trimmed by 4 bases and J by 4 bases, leaving 21 bases between them. The CDR3 has 18 amino acids. Per germline, CDR1 SGHRS and CDR2 YFSETQ. This CDR3 reads CASSELPAGPGGANVLTF. As DNA, the CDR3 is TGCGCCAGCAGCGAATTACCTGCGGGGCCAGGGGGGGCCAACGTCCTGACTTTC.

The chain joins TRBV7-8 to TRBJ2-6, with D possibly matching TRBD2 (5 bases). CDR1 and CDR2 (germline): SGHVS, FQNEAQ. The V end was cut by 5 bases, the J end by 9 bases, with 11 bases between. The CDR3 sequence is 13 residues long. The CDR3 loop is CASSPPRGNVLTF. The CDR3 DNA is TGTGCCAGCAGCCCCCCCCGGGGCAACGTCCTGACTTTC.

This clonotype was seen at least ten times. This chain joins TRBV5-5 and TRBJ2-1; D gene uncertain. The V end lost 0 bases, the J end lost 5 bases, and 9 bases lay between the germline ends. The CDR3 contains 14 residues. The germline V gene has CDR1 SGHKS and CDR2 YYEKEE (reference sequence). The CDR3 DNA reads as TGTGCCAGCAGCTTGGGGTCCGGAGACAATGAGCAGTTCTTC. Amino acids: CASSLGSGDNEQFF. Full variable domain (remainder filled in from reference TRBV5-5 and TRBJ2-1): DAGVTQSPTHLIKTRGQQVTLRCSPISGHKSVSWYQQVLGQGPQFIFQYYEKEERGRGNFPDRFSARQFPNYSSELNVNALLLGDSALYLCASSLGSGDNEQFFGPGTRLTVL.

This sequence joins TRBV29-1 and TRBJ1-2; 8 bases agree with TRBD1. Germline CDR1 and CDR2: SQVTM and ANQGSEA. V dropped 8 bases and J dropped 2; count of bases not matched to a gene: 7. The CDR3 has 13 amino acids. CDR3 amino acids: CSLGQGDNYGYTF. In DNA form, the CDR3 reads TGCAGCTTAGGACAGGGAGACAACTATGGCTACACCTTC.

On this clonotype itself: Because the CDR3's place on the DNA is in doubt, the DNA is left out and the CDR3 is given as listed by TCRdb. J is TRBJ2-1 and V is TRBV28; TRBD1 is the table's D call, not checked against the DNA. Germline CDR1 and CDR2: MDHEN and SYDVKM. The CDR3 totals 15 residues, both ends included. CDR3 region: CASSLWGQGNNERFF.

In this sample, this clonotype turned up a few times. The V gene is TRBV4-1, the J gene TRBJ1-2; no definite D call. V lost 2 bases and J 5 bases, leaving 18 bases between the germline ends. This CDR3 comprises 16 residues. In germline, CDR1 is MGHRA, CDR2 YSYEKL. The CDR3 sequence: CASSQLRLGADYGYTF. For the CDR3, the DNA is TGCGCCAGCAGCCAATTAAGATTGGGCGCGGATTATGGCTACACCTTC.

V usage is TRBV5-1 and J usage is TRBJ2-6; possible D gene TRBD2, 5 bases. Germline CDR1 is SGHRS and CDR2 is YFSETQ. Trimming took off 1 base at V and 2 bases at J, with 7 bases between the two ends. The CDR3 is 15 residues long. This CDR3 reads CASSLRLTGANVLTF. The CDR3 DNA reads as TGCGCCAGCAGCTTGCGACTAACTGGGGCCAACGTCCTGACTTTC.

This clonotype was counted only a few times. This chain connects TRBV20-1 to TRBJ2-3, with 9 bases aligning to TRBD1. This CDR3 is built from 14 residues. The V segment lost 6 bases and the J segment 1 base; nucleotides outside the gene matches: 5. The germline CDR1 and CDR2 sequences are DFQATT and SNEGSKA (reference sequence). The CDR3 DNA reads as TGCAGTGCCCGCCGGGACAGGGGCACAGATACGCAGTATTTT. Translation gives CSARRDRGTDTQYF.

CDR3 sequence (DNA): TGTGCCAGCGGAAGACAGGGAGTTTATGGCTACACCTTC. Translated: CASGRQGVYGYTF. The rearrangement joins TRBV6-5 to TRBJ1-2; 7 bases match TRBD1. The CDR3 length is 13 residues. With 8 bases clipped from V and 5 bases from J, the junction kept 8 bases outside the gene matches. The germline gives CDR1 MNHEY, CDR2 SVGAGI.

V and J are TRBV12-3 or TRBV12-4 and TRBJ2-7, with 12 bases aligning to TRBD1. This CDR3 spans 14 amino acids. Germline trimming cut 5 bases from V and 5 bases from J; bases unmatched to any gene: 4. CDR3 bases: TGTGCCAGCAGTACCGGGACAGGGGGCGACGAGCAGTACTTC. This codes for CASSTGTGGDEQYF.

Details on this clonotype: No conserved phenylalanine or tryptophan is present at the end of the CDR3, so a read error is the likely explanation. The V gene is TRBV2, the J gene TRBJ1-5, with no clear D. V dropped 6 bases and J dropped 2 bases, with 11 bases sitting between them. CDR3 length: 14 residues. The germline V gene encodes CDR1 SNHLY and CDR2 FYNNEI. The CDR3 nucleotides are TGTGCCAGCAGGAGGATTTTGGGCAATCAGCCCCAGCATTGT. Protein product: CASRRILGNQPQHC.

This clonotype was observed a few times. The CDR3 DNA sequence: TGCAGTGCTAGAGAGAGGTTAGCCAAAAACATTCAGTACTTC. Translating it yields CSARERLAKNIQYF. The V call is TRBV20-1, the J call TRBJ2-4; the D is unclear. Trimming removed 0 bases from V and 0 bases from J, with 6 bases in between. CDR3 length: 14 amino acids. Germline-derived CDR1 and CDR2 are DFQATT and SNEGSKA (reference sequence).

This clonotype was observed a few times. The CDR3 bases are TGTGCCAGCAGTACGACTAGGCAAGAGACCCAGTACTTC. The encoded protein is CASSTTRQETQYF. The rearrangement joins TRBV6-6 to TRBJ2-5, with TRBD2 as a possible D gene (6 bases). The CDR3 is made up of 13 amino acids. Trimming cost V 5 bases and J 2 bases, with 9 bases left between them. Germline V gene sequence: CDR1 MNHNY, CDR2 SVGAGI (reference sequence).

This clonotype was detected a few times. V usage is TRBV5-1 and J usage is TRBJ2-1; 9 bases map to TRBD2. CDR3 length equals 14 residues. Trimming took 2 bases from V and 9 from J; bases not matched to a gene: 6. Germline V gene lookup returns CDR1 SGHRS and CDR2 YFSETQ. This CDR3 is CASSFQRGATEQFF. As DNA, the CDR3 is TGCGCCAGCAGCTTCCAGCGGGGGGCCACTGAGCAGTTCTTC.

V usage is TRBV5-6 and J usage is TRBJ1-2; D is unclear. Germline V lookup: CDR1 SGHDT, CDR2 YYEEEE. Trimming left V 5 bases short and J 7 bases short, with 15 bases between. The CDR3 consists of 13 residues. The CDR3 DNA reads TGTGCCAGCAGGGTCCCTGCGTACAGTGGCTACACCTTC. Protein: CASRVPAYSGYTF. Complete variable domain (other parts from reference TRBV5-6 and TRBJ1-2): DAGVTQSPTHLIKTRGQQVTLRCSPKSGHDTVSWYQQALGQGPQFIFQYYEEEERQRGNFPDRFSGHQFPNYSSELNVNALLLGDSALYLCASRVPAYSGYTFGSGTRLTVV.